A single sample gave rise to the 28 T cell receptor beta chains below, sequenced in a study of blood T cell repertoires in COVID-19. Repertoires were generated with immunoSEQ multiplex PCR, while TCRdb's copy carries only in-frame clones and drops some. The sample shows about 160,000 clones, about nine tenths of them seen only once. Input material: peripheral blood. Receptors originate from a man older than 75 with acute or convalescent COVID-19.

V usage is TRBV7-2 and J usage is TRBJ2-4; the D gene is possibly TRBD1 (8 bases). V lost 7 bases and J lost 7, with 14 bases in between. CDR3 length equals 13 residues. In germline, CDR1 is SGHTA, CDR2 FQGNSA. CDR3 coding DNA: TGTGCCAGCACCGGACAGGGAGGGAACATTCAGTACTTC. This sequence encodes CASTGQGGNIQYF.

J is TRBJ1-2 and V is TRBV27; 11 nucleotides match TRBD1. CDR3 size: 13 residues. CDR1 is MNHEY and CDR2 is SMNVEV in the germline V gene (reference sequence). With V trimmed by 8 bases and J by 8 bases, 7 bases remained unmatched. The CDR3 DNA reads TGTGCCAGCTCTACCCGGACAGGGGGCGGCTACACCTTC. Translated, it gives CASSTRTGGGYTF.

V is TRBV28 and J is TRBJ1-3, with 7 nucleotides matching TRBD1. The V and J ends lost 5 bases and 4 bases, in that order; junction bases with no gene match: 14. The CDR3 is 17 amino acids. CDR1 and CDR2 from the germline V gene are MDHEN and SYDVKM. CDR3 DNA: TGTGCCAGCAGTCAACCGGGACAGTCTGAAGGCGGAAACACCATATATTTT. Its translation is CASSQPGQSEGGNTIYF.

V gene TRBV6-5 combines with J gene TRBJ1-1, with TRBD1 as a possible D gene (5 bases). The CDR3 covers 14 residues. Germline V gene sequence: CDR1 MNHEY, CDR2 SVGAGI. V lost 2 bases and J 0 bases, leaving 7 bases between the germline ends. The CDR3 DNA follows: TGTGCCAGCAGTTACGGACAAGTGAACACTGAAGCTTTCTTT. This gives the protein CASSYGQVNTEAFF.

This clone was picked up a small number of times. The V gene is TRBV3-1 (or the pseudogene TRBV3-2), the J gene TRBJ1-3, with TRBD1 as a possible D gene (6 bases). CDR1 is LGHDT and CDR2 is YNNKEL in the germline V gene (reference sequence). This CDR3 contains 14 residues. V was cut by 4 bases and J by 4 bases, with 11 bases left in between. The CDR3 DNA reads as TGTGCCAGCAGCCGATCGGGACACGGAAACACCATATATTTT. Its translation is CASSRSGHGNTIYF.

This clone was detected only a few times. The CDR3: CAWEQVDGSYEQYF. The CDR3 nucleotides read TGTGCCTGGGAACAGGTAGACGGCTCCTACGAGCAGTACTTC. J is TRBJ2-7 and V is TRBV30; TRBD1 is a possible D gene (5 bases). V shed 5 bases and J shed 0 bases, with 14 bases lying between them. Germline V gene sequence: CDR1 GTSNPN, CDR2 SVGIG (reference sequence). The CDR3 length is 14 residues.

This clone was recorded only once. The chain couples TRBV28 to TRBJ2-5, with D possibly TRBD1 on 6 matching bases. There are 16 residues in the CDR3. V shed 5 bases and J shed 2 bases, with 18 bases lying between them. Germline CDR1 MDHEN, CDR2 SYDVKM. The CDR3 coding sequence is TGTGCCAGCAGTCAGACCCTCTGGACAGTACAAGAGACCCAGTACTTC. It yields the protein CASSQTLWTVQETQYF. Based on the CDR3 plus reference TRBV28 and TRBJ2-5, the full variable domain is DVKVTQSSRYLVKRTGEKVFLECVQDMDHENMFWYRQDPGLGLRLIYFSYDVKMKEKGDIPEGYSVSREKKERFSLILESASTNQTSMYLCASSQTLWTVQETQYFGPGTRLLVL.

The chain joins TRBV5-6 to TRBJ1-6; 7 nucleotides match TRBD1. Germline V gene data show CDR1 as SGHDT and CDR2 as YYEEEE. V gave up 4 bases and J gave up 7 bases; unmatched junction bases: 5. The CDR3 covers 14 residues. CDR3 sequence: CASSDGQENSPLHF. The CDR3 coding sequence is TGTGCCAGCAGCGACGGACAGGAGAATTCACCCCTCCACTTT.

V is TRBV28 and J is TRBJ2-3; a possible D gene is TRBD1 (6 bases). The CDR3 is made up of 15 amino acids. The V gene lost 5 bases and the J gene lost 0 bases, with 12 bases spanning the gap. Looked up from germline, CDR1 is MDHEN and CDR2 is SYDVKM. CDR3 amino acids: CASSQRQASTDTQYF. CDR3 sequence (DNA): TGTGCCAGCAGTCAACGACAGGCTAGCACAGATACGCAGTATTTT.

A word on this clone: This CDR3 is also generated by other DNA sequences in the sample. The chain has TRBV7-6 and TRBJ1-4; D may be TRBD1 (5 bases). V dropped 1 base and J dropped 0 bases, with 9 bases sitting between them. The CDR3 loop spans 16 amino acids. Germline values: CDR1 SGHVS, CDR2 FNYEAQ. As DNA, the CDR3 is TGTGCCAGCAGCTTAGGGGGCGGCACAACTAATGAAAAACTGTTTTTT. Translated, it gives CASSLGGGTTNEKLFF.

The CDR3 loop reads CAWGQVSRLNTEAFF. The CDR3 DNA is TGTGCCTGGGGACAGGTATCCCGCCTGAACACTGAAGCTTTCTTT. The chain carries TRBV30 and TRBJ1-1; TRBD1 agrees at 7 bases. The V and J ends lost 5 bases and 0 bases, in that order; junction bases with no gene match: 9. Germline assignment: CDR1 GTSNPN and CDR2 SVGIG (reference sequence). This CDR3 contains 15 residues.

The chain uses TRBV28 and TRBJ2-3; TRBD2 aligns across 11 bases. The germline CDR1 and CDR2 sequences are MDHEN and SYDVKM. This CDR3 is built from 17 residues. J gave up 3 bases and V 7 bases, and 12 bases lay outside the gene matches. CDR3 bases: TGTGCCAGCACGCCCCCGGTTAGCGGGAGGGCTACAGATACGCAGTATTTT. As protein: CASTPPVSGRATDTQYF.

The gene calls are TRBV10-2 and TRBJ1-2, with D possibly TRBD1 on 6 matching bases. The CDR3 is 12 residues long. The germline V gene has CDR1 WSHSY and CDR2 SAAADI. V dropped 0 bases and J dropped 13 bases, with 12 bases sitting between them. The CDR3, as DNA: TGCGCCAGCAGTGAGTCTAACAGGGCTGGCACCTTC. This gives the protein CASSESNRAGTF.

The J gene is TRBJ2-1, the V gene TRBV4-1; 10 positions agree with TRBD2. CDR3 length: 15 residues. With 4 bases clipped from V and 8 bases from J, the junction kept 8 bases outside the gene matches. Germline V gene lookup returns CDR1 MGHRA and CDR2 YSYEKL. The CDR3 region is CASSRAAGGTDEQFF. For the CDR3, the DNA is TGCGCCAGCAGCCGAGCAGCGGGGGGGACGGATGAGCAGTTCTTC.

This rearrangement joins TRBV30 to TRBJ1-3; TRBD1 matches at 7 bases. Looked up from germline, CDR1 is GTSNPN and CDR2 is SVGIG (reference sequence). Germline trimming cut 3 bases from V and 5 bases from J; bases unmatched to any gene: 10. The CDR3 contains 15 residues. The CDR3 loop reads CAWRGTTGIRNTIYF. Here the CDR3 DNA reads TGTGCCTGGAGGGGGACGACAGGGATCAGAAACACCATATATTTT.

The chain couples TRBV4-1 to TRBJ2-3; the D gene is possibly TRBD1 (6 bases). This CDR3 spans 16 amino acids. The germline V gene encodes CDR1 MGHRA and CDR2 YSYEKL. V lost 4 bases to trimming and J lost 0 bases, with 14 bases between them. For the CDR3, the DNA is TGCGCCAGCAGCCTCCGGGACAAGATTAGCACAGATACGCAGTATTTT. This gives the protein CASSLRDKISTDTQYF.

This chain's CDR3 is CAWSVRAGNTGELFF. The CDR3 coding sequence is TGTGCCTGGAGTGTAAGAGCAGGGAACACCGGGGAGCTGTTTTTT. The rearrangement joins TRBV30 to TRBJ2-2; D gene ambiguous. Germline V lookup: CDR1 GTSNPN, CDR2 SVGIG (reference sequence). The CDR3 is 15 amino acids. The V gene lost 0 bases and the J gene lost 1 base, with 9 bases spanning the gap.

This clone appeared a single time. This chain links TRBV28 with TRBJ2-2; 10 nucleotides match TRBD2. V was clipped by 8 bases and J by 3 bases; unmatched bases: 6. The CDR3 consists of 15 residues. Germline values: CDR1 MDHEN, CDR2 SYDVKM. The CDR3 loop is CASLRAGGYTGELFF. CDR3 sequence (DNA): TGTGCCAGCCTTCGAGCGGGAGGGTACACCGGGGAGCTGTTTTTT.

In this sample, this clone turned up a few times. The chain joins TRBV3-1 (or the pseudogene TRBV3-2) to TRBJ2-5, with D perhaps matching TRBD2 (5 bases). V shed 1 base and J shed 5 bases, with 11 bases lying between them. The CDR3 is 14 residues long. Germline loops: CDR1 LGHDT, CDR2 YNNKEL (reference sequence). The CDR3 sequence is CASSQAGGPETQYF. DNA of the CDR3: TGTGCCAGCAGCCAAGCCGGCGGGCCGGAGACCCAGTACTTC.

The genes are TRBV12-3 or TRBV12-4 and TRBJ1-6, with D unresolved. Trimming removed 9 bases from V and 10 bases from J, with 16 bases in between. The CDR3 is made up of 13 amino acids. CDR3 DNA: TGTGCCAGTACGAGGAGCTCCCTCTCACCCCTCCACTTT. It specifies CASTRSSLSPLHF.

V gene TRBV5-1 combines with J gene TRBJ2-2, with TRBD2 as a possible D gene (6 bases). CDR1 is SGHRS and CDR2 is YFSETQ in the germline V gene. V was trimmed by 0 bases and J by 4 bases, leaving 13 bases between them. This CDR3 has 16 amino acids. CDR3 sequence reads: CASSLAGDPGTGELFF. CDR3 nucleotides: TGCGCCAGCAGCTTGGCGGGGGACCCGGGCACCGGGGAGCTGTTTTTT.

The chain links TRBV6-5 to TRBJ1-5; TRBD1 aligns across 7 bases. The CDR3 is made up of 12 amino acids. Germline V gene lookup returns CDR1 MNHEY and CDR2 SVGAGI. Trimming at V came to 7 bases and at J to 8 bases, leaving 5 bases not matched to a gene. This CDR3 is CASKITGEPQHF. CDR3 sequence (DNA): TGTGCCAGCAAAATCACAGGGGAGCCCCAGCATTTT.

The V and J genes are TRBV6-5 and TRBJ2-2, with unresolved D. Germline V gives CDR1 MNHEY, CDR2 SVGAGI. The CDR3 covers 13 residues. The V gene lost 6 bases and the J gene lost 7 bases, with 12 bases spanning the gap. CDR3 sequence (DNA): TGTGCCAGCAGGCGTGCAGCGAGCGGGGAGCTGTTTTTT. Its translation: CASRRAASGELFF.

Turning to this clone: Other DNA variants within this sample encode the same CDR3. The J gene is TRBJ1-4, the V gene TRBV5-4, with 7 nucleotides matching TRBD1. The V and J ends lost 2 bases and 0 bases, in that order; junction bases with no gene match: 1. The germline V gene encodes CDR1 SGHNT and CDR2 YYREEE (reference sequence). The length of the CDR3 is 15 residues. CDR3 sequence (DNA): TGTGCCAGCAGCTTAGACAGGGCAACTAATGAAAAACTGTTTTTT. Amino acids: CASSLDRATNEKLFF.

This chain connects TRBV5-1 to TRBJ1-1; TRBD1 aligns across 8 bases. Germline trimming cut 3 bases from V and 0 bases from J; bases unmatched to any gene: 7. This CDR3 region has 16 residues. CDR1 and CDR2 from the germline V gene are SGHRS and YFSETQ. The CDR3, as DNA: TGCGCCAGCAGCTCGTATCCAGGGGGCCTGAACACTGAAGCTTTCTTT. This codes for CASSSYPGGLNTEAFF. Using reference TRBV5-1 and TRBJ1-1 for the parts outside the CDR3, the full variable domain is KAGVTQTPRYLIKTRGQQVTLSCSPISGHRSVSWYQQTPGQGLQFLFEYFSETQRNKGNFPGRFSGRQFSNSRSEMNVSTLELGDSALYLCASSSYPGGLNTEAFFGQGTRLTVV.

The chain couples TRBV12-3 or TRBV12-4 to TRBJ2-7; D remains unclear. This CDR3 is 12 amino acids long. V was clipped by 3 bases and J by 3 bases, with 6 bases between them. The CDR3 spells CASSFGRYEQYF. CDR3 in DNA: TGTGCCAGCAGTTTTGGGCGCTACGAGCAGTACTTC.

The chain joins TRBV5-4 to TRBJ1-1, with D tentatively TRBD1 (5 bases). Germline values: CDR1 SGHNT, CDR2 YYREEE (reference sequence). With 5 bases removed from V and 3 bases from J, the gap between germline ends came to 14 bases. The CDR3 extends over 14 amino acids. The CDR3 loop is CASRPGGGDTEAFF. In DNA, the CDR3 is TGTGCCAGCAGACCTGGGGGGGGTGACACTGAAGCTTTCTTT.

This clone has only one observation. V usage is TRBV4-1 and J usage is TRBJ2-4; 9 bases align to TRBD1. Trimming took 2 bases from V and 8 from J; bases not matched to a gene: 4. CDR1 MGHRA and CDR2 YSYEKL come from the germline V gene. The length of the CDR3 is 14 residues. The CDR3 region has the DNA TGCGCCAGCAGCCAACCAGGACAGGGGCACATTCAGTACTTC. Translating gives CASSQPGQGHIQYF.